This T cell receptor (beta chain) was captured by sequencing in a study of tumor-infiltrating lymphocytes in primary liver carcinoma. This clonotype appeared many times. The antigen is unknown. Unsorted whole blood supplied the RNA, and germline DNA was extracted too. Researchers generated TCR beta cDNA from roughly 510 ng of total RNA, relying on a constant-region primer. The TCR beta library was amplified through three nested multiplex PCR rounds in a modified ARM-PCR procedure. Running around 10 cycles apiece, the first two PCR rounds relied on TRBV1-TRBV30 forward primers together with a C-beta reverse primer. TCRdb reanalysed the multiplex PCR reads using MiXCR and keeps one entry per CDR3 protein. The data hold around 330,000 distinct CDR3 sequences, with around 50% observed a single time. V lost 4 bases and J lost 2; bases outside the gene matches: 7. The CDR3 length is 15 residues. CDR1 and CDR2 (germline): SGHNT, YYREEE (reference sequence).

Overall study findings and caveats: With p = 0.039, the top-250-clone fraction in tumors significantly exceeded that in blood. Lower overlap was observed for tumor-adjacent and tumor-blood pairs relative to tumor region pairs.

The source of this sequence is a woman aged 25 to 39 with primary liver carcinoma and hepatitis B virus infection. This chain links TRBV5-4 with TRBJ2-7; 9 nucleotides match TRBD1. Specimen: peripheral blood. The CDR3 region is CASSPPGTGPYEQYF. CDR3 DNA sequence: TGTGCCAGCAGCCCGCCCGGGACAGGGCCCTACGAGCAGTACTTC. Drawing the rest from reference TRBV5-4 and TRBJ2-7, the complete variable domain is ETGVTQSPTHLIKTRGQQVTLRCSSQSGHNTVSWYQQALGQGPQFIFQYYREEENGRGNFPPRFSGLQFPNYSSELNVNALELDDSALYLCASSPPGTGPYEQYFGPGTRLTVT.